The text below deals with one T cell receptor (beta chain). This clone was observed a few times. Its recognized antigen is unknown. No clone much larger than this one lies a single base away; base qualities are absent. CDR1 and CDR2 are read off the germline V gene as SGHDT and YYEEEE. The V end loses 2 bases and the J end loses 3 bases, and a stretch of 12 bases separates them. Including the terminal cysteine and phenylalanine, the CDR3 comprises 15 residues. This entry keeps only the CDR3 DNA: 45 bases, framed from base 1. The treatment or condition label of this sample denotes: oral pan-JAK inhibitor, 5-10 mg twice daily. Peripheral blood and lesional scalp punch biopsies were obtained from patients with alopecia areata. PBMCs were separated by density centrifugation and stained for CD3, CD4 and CD8, after which CD4+ and CD8+ T cells were sorted on a FACSAria. Receptors were amplified or captured by the immunoSEQ multiplex PCR assay. RNA was extracted from all samples and reverse transcribed into cDNA as template for TCR sequencing. First-strand cDNA was synthesized with SuperScript III using a 2:1 mix of oligo-dT and random hexamers. A synthetic immune receptor repertoire was used to measure amplification bias, and any remaining bias was corrected computationally. Per the original workflow: Raw reads were preprocessed for error removal, and CDR3 was defined according to IMGT conventions as running from the conserved cysteine to phenylalanine. Clonality was computed by normalizing Shannon entropy by log2 of the number of productive unique TCRs and subtracting the result from 1. CD4 or CD8 identity of scalp clones was inferred by cross-referencing scalp TCRbeta sequences with sorted blood CD4 and CD8 repertoires. TCRdb stores this immuneACCESS table with in-frame sequences only. Part of the clones is absent; in the studies checked, under half of the shortfall reflects unresolved V genes, and no reason is known for the rest. V and J calls plus clone size are reproduced from that table; the DNA served to infer D and trimming. The sample contains hundreds of thousands of clones, more than 30% of them found a single time. The ten biggest clones cover 0.48% of the sample.

This sample is drawn from a study of CD8+ T cells in alopecia areata (dated by TCRdb to the late 2010s). General notes on the study: The treated patients, all with moderate-to-severe alopecia areata, were enrolled in an open-label pilot trial of oral tofacitinib given at 5 to 10 mg twice daily. Patients on tofacitinib were biopsied at baseline and after 4 and 24 weeks of treatment, and several of the patients also had a later scalp biopsy. In humans, TCRbeta sequencing was performed on scalp tissue and on sorted CD4+ and CD8+ peripheral blood T cells from healthy controls and from patients with patchy or totalis/universalis alopecia areata. The RNA source kit depended on sample type: the PAXgene miRNA kit for fixed scalp, the miRNeasy kit for PBMCs, and the RNeasy kit for mouse skin. Tofacitinib was administered for 6 to 18 months, and 6 months of follow-up off drug were then conducted to assess delayed response and recurrence. Clonality in the scalp was compared among normal scalp (n=4), patchy alopecia areata scalp (n=8), and alopecia totalis/universalis scalp (n=8). Disease severity in treated patients was measured with the SALT score, which quantifies the percentage of affected scalp surface area. TCRbeta CDR3 regions were amplified by immunoSEQ multiplex PCR using 35 Vbeta forward and 13 Jbeta reverse primers. High-throughput TCRbeta sequencing was used to examine T cell clonal expansion in alopecia areata in both the C3H/HeJ mouse model and human patients. What the research found in general, with its limitations: The treated cohort was small, with a single nonresponder, so links between baseline CD8+ expansion and response need larger studies. Unlike mouse skin, which is dominated by gammadelta T cells, normal human skin has resident alphabeta T cells that are also sequenced, and this complicates analysis of the scalp TCR repertoire. Tofacitinib significantly decreased scalp clonality and the number of expanded CD8+ clones among the top 100 scalp clones. Many expanded lesional clones were found to persist in scalp and blood during tofacitinib treatment, and relapse after treatment cessation may be partly explained by this persistence. Compared with normal scalp, lesional scalp had higher clonality and more expanded CD8+ clones, particularly in alopecia totalis/universalis, a pattern that suggests antigenic drive. Shared TCR sequences between patients were less evident than in mice, which may be partly attributable to HLA diversity in the patient population.

The TCR sequence derives from a human donor with alopecia areata. The receptor chain draws on TRBV5-6 and TRBJ1-5; no D gene call is confident. This specimen consisted of CD4+ T cells sorted from blood, obtained at roughly week 30, from a patient treated with tofacitinib. In nucleotide form, the sequence is TGTGCCAGCAGCTTCGGGAGAACCCTCAATCAGCCCCAGCATTTT. Translation gives CASSFGRTLNQPQHF. With the portions outside the CDR3 filled from the reference TRBV5-6 and TRBJ1-5 genes, the complete variable region becomes DAGVTQSPTHLIKTRGQQVTLRCSPKSGHDTVSWYQQALGQGPQFIFQYYEEEERQRGNFPDRFSGHQFPNYSSELNVNALLLGDSALYLCASSFGRTLNQPQHFGDGTRLSIL.